These 30 T cell receptor beta chains were sequenced from one sample in a study of T cell repertoires in cytomegalovirus infection. TCRdb itself ran the reads through MiXCR, one entry per CDR3 protein. In the table there are a few hundred thousand distinct CDR3 sequences, more than 9% of which are singletons. The sample was PBMCs. The receptor source for this set is a human donor in good health (CMV status not recorded). Some clones in this sample may be carry-over from other donors' samples.

The chain employs TRBV28 and TRBJ2-4; D remains ambiguous. The CDR3 consists of 16 residues. V dropped 4 bases and J dropped 1 base, with 14 bases sitting between them. Looked up from germline, CDR1 is MDHEN and CDR2 is SYDVKM. The CDR3 DNA sequence: TGTGCCAGCAGTTCAGACGGCATTTCGGCCAAAAACATTCAGTACTTC. It specifies CASSSDGISAKNIQYF.

This clonotype was seen many times. The V and J genes are TRBV4-3 and TRBJ1-6; D is ambiguous. Germline V gene sequence: CDR1 LGHNA, CDR2 YSLEER. The CDR3 is 14 amino acids. The V and J ends lost 3 bases and 6 bases respectively, with 9 bases between them. The CDR3 nucleotides are TGCGCCAGCAGCCACCTCGGACCTAATTCACCCCTCCACTTT. Translated: CASSHLGPNSPLHF.

This clonotype was observed many times. The rearrangement joins TRBV7-2 to TRBJ1-5; TRBD1 matches at 8 bases. This CDR3 spans 13 amino acids. Losses at the gene ends were 5 bases for V and 5 bases for J; bases not matched to a gene: 2. CDR1 and CDR2 from the germline V gene are SGHTA and FQGNSA. The CDR3: CASSKDRDQPQHF. CDR3 nucleotides: TGTGCCAGCAGCAAGGACAGGGATCAGCCCCAGCATTTT.

The chain uses TRBV5-4 and TRBJ2-1, with D possibly called TRBD1 or TRBD2 (5 bases each). This CDR3 region has 13 residues. The germline V gene encodes CDR1 SGHNT and CDR2 YYREEE (reference sequence). Trimming removed 2 bases from V and 6 bases from J, with 9 bases in between. The CDR3 DNA sequence: TGTGCCAGCAGCTTTGGGGGTGTCAATGAGCAGTTCTTC. Amino acid sequence: CASSFGGVNEQFF.

This clonotype came up a few times. The chain recombines TRBV10-3 with TRBJ2-1; the D is unclear. Trimming removed 11 bases from V and 4 bases from J, with 12 bases in between. The germline V gene encodes CDR1 ENHRY and CDR2 SYGVKD. The CDR3 is 12 residues long. CDR3 nucleotides: TGTGCCGTCCGGGCCTCTTACAATGAGCAGTTCTTC. Translation: CAVRASYNEQFF.

This clonotype appeared a few times. This sequence joins TRBV7-8 and TRBJ2-1; TRBD1 might be the D (5 bases). The CDR3 length is 20 residues. Trimming removed 0 bases at V and 0 bases at J, with 21 bases between. Per the germline V gene, CDR1 is SGHVS and CDR2 is FQNEAQ. CDR3 in DNA: TGTGCCAGCAGCTTAGCGAGAAATAGCAGGGTCTGGAGCTCCTACAATGAGCAGTTCTTC. Translating it yields CASSLARNSRVWSSYNEQFF.

This clonotype was counted at least ten times. The chain has TRBV6-1 and TRBJ2-7; D not certain. V dropped 1 base and J dropped 1 base, with 14 bases sitting between them. Germline loops: CDR1 MNHNS, CDR2 SASEGT. The CDR3 spans 16 residues. This CDR3 reads CASSEVADHPSYEQYF. The CDR3 DNA is TGTGCCAGCAGTGAAGTCGCCGACCATCCTTCCTACGAGCAGTACTTC.

The chain joins TRBV5-6 to TRBJ1-2; 8 nucleotides agree with TRBD1. The CDR3 totals 17 residues. J was trimmed by 4 bases and V by 8 bases; bases with no gene match: 19. Germline assignment: CDR1 SGHDT and CDR2 YYEEEE. CDR3 region: CARFQTGDNSGVYGYTF. CDR3 coding DNA: TGTGCCAGGTTCCAGACAGGGGACAATTCGGGGGTCTATGGCTACACCTTC. Full variable domain (remainder filled in from reference TRBV5-6 and TRBJ1-2): DAGVTQSPTHLIKTRGQQVTLRCSPKSGHDTVSWYQQALGQGPQFIFQYYEEEERQRGNFPDRFSGHQFPNYSSELNVNALLLGDSALYLCARFQTGDNSGVYGYTFGSGTRLTVV.

This clonotype was counted many times. The chain links TRBV12-3 or TRBV12-4 to TRBJ1-6; the D is unclear. The CDR3 runs to 12 residues. V was clipped by 2 bases and J by 18 bases, with 14 bases between them. This CDR3 reads CASSLNGQAPHF. The CDR3 region has the DNA TGTGCCAGCAGTTTAAATGGGCAGGCTCCCCACTTT.

This chain links TRBV20-1 with TRBJ2-7, with D hard to call. The CDR3 has 14 residues. Trimming stripped 3 bases from V and 2 bases from J, with 14 bases between. Germline-derived CDR1 and CDR2 are DFQATT and SNEGSKA (reference sequence). Here the CDR3 DNA reads TGCAGTGCTAGTCCCCGGGCGGAGACCTACGAGCAGTACTTC. As protein: CSASPRAETYEQYF.

With respect to this clonotype: One base away lies a much larger clone, so this may be a sequencing read error. This chain connects TRBV28 to TRBJ1-5; D not resolved. CDR1 and CDR2 (germline): MDHEN, SYDVKM. The V and J ends lost 4 bases and 5 bases respectively, with 12 bases between them. This CDR3 is 14 amino acids long. CDR3 sequence (DNA): TGTGCCAGCAGTTCGCCTAGTGGCGATCAGCCCCAGCATTTT. Its translation: CASSSPSGDQPQHF.

This rearrangement joins TRBV7-2 to TRBJ1-4; D is unclear. This CDR3 has 16 residues. Between the trimmed V and J ends, which lost 1 base and 9 bases, there was a span of 18 bases. Germline V gene sequence: CDR1 SGHTA, CDR2 FQGNSA. For the CDR3, the DNA is TGTGCCAGCAGCTTAGGGAGTGGGCAGGTTCGGAAAAAACTGTTTTTT. Translation: CASSLGSGQVRKKLFF. The full variable domain, completed using reference TRBV7-2 and TRBJ1-4, is GAGVSQSPSNKVTEKGKDVELRCDPISGHTALYWYRQSLGQGLEFLIYFQGNSAPDKSGLPSDRFSAERTGGSVSTLTIQRTQQEDSAVYLCASSLGSGQVRKKLFFGSGTQLSVL.

V and J are TRBV11-3 and TRBJ2-5; possible D gene TRBD2, 6 bases. This CDR3 comprises 13 residues. Deletions cut 3 bases from V and 5 bases from J, with 10 bases between. The germline CDR1 and CDR2 sequences are SGHNT and YENEEA. The CDR3 DNA reads as TGTGCCAGCAGCTTGAGCGCGGGGGAGACCCAGTACTTC. Translated: CASSLSAGETQYF.

This clonotype appeared a few times. The genes are TRBV6-5 and TRBJ1-6, with D unclear. The CDR3 extends over 13 amino acids. V was clipped by 3 bases and J by 13 bases, with 13 bases between them. Looked up from germline, CDR1 is MNHEY and CDR2 is SVGAGI. The CDR3 reads CASSYLGIHPLHF. The CDR3 region has the DNA TGTGCCAGCAGTTATTTGGGAATTCACCCCCTCCACTTT.

The sample holds many counts of this clonotype. This sequence joins TRBV7-2 and TRBJ2-3; possibly TRBD1 for D (5 bases). Per the germline V gene, CDR1 is SGHTA and CDR2 is FQGNSA. CDR3 length equals 16 residues. V lost 1 base and J lost 2, with 13 bases in between. Here the CDR3 reads CASSLEGRQTTDTQYF. CDR3 DNA: TGTGCCAGCAGCTTAGAAGGGCGACAGACCACAGATACGCAGTATTTT.

With respect to this clonotype: Since a much larger clone is just one base distant, this may be a read error. The chain employs TRBV12-3 or TRBV12-4 and TRBJ1-5, with D unclear. CDR3 length: 14 amino acids. V was shortened by 3 bases and J by 5 bases, with 11 bases between the two germline ends. The CDR3 bases are TGTGCCAGCAGTTTTTCAAGTGAAGATCAGCCCCAGCATTTT. Its translation is CASSFSSEDQPQHF.

The sample holds many counts of this clonotype. The chain employs TRBV7-2 and TRBJ2-7, with D hard to call. The CDR3 covers 12 residues. V was pared by 4 bases and J by 6 bases, with 10 bases between. Germline loops: CDR1 SGHTA, CDR2 FQGNSA. The CDR3 DNA sequence: TGTGCCAGCAGCTGGGTATCAGGCGAGCAGTACTTC. This encodes CASSWVSGEQYF.

The chain is built from TRBV29-1 and TRBJ1-1, with a possible D match to TRBD1 (6 bases). CDR1 is SQVTM and CDR2 is ANQGSEA in the germline V gene. Trimming left V 6 bases short and J 4 bases short, with 21 bases between. The CDR3 spans 15 residues. CDR3 loop: CSVDSRGGGSTEAFF. The CDR3 region has the DNA TGCAGCGTGGATTCCAGGGGCGGAGGGAGCACTGAAGCTTTCTTT.

This clonotype was picked up a small number of times. The genes are TRBV20-1 and TRBJ2-5, with TRBD2 matching 8 bases. The junction had 12 bases not matched to a gene; V was cut back by 7 bases and J by 2 bases. This CDR3 is built from 15 residues. The germline V gene encodes CDR1 DFQATT and CDR2 SNEGSKA (reference sequence). The CDR3 DNA follows: TGCAGTGTTAGCCCCCTGACTAGCGTGCAAGAGACCCAGTACTTC. This translates into CSVSPLTSVQETQYF.

Points on this clonotype: A much larger clone is a single base away; this may be a read error. DNA of the CDR3: TGTGCCAACAGCTTAGCTGCGACTGGGGCCAACGTCCTGACTTTC. This codes for CANSLAATGANVLTF. The J gene is TRBJ2-6, the V gene TRBV11-2; D gene uncertain. The germline V gene encodes CDR1 SGHAT and CDR2 FQNNGV. CDR3 length equals 15 residues.

V and J are TRBV20-1 and TRBJ2-2, with a possible D match to TRBD1 (6 bases). V was cut by 4 bases and J by 5 bases, with 17 bases left in between. The CDR3 is 15 amino acids. Germline CDR1 and CDR2: DFQATT and SNEGSKA (reference sequence). The CDR3, as DNA: TGCAGTGCTACCAGGGACACCACCTTAACCGGGGAGCTGTTTTTT. Translating it yields CSATRDTTLTGELFF.

This clonotype has only a few counts. J is TRBJ2-6 and V is TRBV19, with D unresolved. This CDR3 region has 15 residues. Trimming took 6 bases from V and 0 from J, leaving 9 bases between them. Looked up from germline, CDR1 is LNHDA and CDR2 is SQIVND (reference sequence). CDR3 region: CASSPTRSGANVLTF. CDR3 DNA: TGTGCCAGTAGCCCGACGCGCTCTGGGGCCAACGTCCTGACTTTC.

This clonotype was seen a few times. This rearrangement joins TRBV7-8 to TRBJ2-5, with 7 nucleotides matching TRBD2. The trim removed 4 bases at V and 4 bases at J, leaving 6 bases unmatched. Germline-derived CDR1 and CDR2 are SGHVS and FQNEAQ. The CDR3 is 14 amino acids. CDR3 DNA: TGTGCCAGCAGCTCAGACTCGGGAGGAGAGACCCAGTACTTC. Its translation is CASSSDSGGETQYF.

This clonotype has a count of ten or more. The genes are TRBV7-2 and TRBJ2-5; 7 bases map to TRBD1. The ends lost 2 bases at V and 0 bases at J; junction bases unmatched: 3. CDR1 SGHTA and CDR2 FQGNSA come from the germline V gene. CDR3 length: 15 residues. The CDR3 bases are TGTGCCAGCAGCTTACAGGACAGGCACCAAGAGACCCAGTACTTC. This translates into CASSLQDRHQETQYF.

The chain employs TRBV18 and TRBJ2-7; possibly TRBD1 or TRBD2 for D (6 bases each). V was pared by 3 bases and J by 6 bases, with 18 bases between. The germline V gene encodes CDR1 KGHSH and CDR2 LQKENI. The CDR3 is 15 residues long. As DNA, the CDR3 is TGTGCCAGCTCACCTCTCGAGTTCGGGGGCGCCGAGCAGTACTTC. This gives the protein CASSPLEFGGAEQYF.

In its sample, this clonotype was seen a few times. This chain uses TRBV11-2 with TRBJ1-6, with a possible D match to TRBD1 (6 bases). Trimming removed 3 bases at V and 6 bases at J, with 21 bases between. There are 18 residues in the CDR3. Germline CDR1 and CDR2: SGHAT and FQNNGV. CDR3 region: CASSLRVTGGVLNSPLHF. DNA of the CDR3: TGTGCCAGCAGCTTGCGGGTGACAGGTGGGGTTCTTAATTCACCCCTCCACTTT.

The chain couples TRBV11-2 to TRBJ1-4, with 7 bases lining up with TRBD1. The germline CDR1 and CDR2 sequences are SGHAT and FQNNGV. The V and J ends lost 5 bases and 4 bases, in that order; junction bases with no gene match: 10. The CDR3 loop spans 16 amino acids. The CDR3 DNA sequence: TGTGCCAGCAGCCACGGGGCCGGACAGGTTAATGAAAAACTGTTTTTT. Its translation: CASSHGAGQVNEKLFF.

The chain employs TRBV18 and TRBJ1-3; 8 bases match TRBD1. V dropped 3 bases and J dropped 5; count of bases not matched to a gene: 6. The CDR3 is 15 residues long. Germline V gene data show CDR1 as KGHSH and CDR2 as LQKENI. Written as DNA, the CDR3 is TGTGCCAGCTCACCCCTCGACAGGGGTAGAAACACCATATATTTT. Its translation is CASSPLDRGRNTIYF.

This clonotype was recorded at least ten times. The chain employs TRBV6-2 or TRBV6-3 and TRBJ2-2; no reliable D call. Germline V CDR1 and CDR2: MNHEY, SVGEGT. V was shortened by 2 bases and J by 3 bases, with 1 base between the two germline ends. This CDR3 is built from 12 residues. The CDR3 nucleotides are TGTGCCAGCAGTTACCACACCGGGGAGCTGTTTTTT. This translates into CASSYHTGELFF.

This clonotype was picked up a small number of times. The rearrangement links TRBV12-3 or TRBV12-4 to TRBJ2-2, with D possibly called TRBD1 or TRBD2 (5 bases each). The CDR3 runs to 15 residues. V was shortened by 3 bases and J by 5 bases, with 13 bases between the two germline ends. CDR3 in DNA: TGTGCCAGCAGTTTCGGGGCCGCCCCGACCGGGGAGCTGTTTTTT. Translated: CASSFGAAPTGELFF.